These 2 T cell receptor beta chains share one sample of origin, sequenced in a study of blood T cell repertoires in COVID-19. The assay was immunoSEQ multiplex PCR, and TCRdb's table has in-frame clones only and misses some. The table lists about 270,000 clones, approximately 91% of them singletons. The sample consisted of PBMCs or T cells enriched from blood (not recorded which). Source of these receptors: a woman aged 40 to 50 with acute COVID-19.

This chain connects TRBV18 to TRBJ1-2; 8 nucleotides line up with TRBD1. Unmatched junction bases numbered 11, after V lost 3 bases and J lost 5 bases. CDR1 is KGHSH and CDR2 is LQKENI in the germline V gene. CDR3 length equals 16 residues. CDR3 in DNA: TGTGCCAGCTCACCGAACCGGGACAGGCGAAGTTATGGCTACACCTTC. The encoded protein is CASSPNRDRRSYGYTF.

The rearrangement joins TRBV20-1 to TRBJ2-1, with D possibly matching TRBD1 (5 bases). CDR3 length equals 16 residues. Germline CDR1 and CDR2: DFQATT and SNEGSKA (reference sequence). The V gene lost 3 bases and the J gene lost 9 bases, with 24 bases spanning the gap. This CDR3 is CSASKPPTGVSGEQFF. In DNA, the CDR3 is TGCAGTGCTAGTAAGCCCCCCACAGGTGTTAGTGGTGAGCAGTTCTTC.